The sequence of this TCR beta chain was determined in a study of blood T cell repertoires in COVID-19. Study-wide background: The study drew acute and convalescent COVID-19 samples from the United States, Italy and Spain. T cells, B-cell-depleted T cells, or PBMCs provided the cDNA or gDNA that served as material.

Produced via immunoSEQ multiplex PCR; TCRdb's table is partial and in-frame only. The sample consists of under 300,000 clones, 89% of them appearing once. Study members were between about 18 and 100 years old and lived in roughly 24 US regions. Participants' own reports of clinical history determined their cohort assignment. The clonotype comes from a woman in her forties who had recovered from COVID-19. The sequenced sample was PBMCs or T cells enriched from blood (not recorded which).

The CDR3 DNA is TGTGCCAGCTCCCCCGGGGAGGTTGCTACGCAGTATTTT. Its translation: CASSPGEVATQYF. The chain joins TRBV18 to TRBJ2-3; possibly TRBD2 for D (6 bases). Germline loops: CDR1 KGHSH, CDR2 LQKENI. V was trimmed by 6 bases and J by 8 bases, leaving 15 bases between them. The CDR3 is 13 residues long.